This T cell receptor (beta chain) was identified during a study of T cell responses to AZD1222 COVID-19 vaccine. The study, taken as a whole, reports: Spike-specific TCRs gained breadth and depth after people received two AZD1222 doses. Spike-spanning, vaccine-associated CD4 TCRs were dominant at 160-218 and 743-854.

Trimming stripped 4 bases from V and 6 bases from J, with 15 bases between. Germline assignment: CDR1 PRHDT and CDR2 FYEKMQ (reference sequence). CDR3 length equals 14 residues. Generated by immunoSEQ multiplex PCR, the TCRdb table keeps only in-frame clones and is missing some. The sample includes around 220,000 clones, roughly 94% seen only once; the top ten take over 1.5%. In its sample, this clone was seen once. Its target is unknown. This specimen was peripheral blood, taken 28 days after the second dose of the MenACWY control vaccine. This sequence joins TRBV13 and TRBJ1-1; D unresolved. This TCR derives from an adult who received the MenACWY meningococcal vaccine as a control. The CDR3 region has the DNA TGTGCCAGCAGCTCCCCAGACGGGAAGCCTGAAGCTTTCTTT. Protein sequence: CASSSPDGKPEAFF.